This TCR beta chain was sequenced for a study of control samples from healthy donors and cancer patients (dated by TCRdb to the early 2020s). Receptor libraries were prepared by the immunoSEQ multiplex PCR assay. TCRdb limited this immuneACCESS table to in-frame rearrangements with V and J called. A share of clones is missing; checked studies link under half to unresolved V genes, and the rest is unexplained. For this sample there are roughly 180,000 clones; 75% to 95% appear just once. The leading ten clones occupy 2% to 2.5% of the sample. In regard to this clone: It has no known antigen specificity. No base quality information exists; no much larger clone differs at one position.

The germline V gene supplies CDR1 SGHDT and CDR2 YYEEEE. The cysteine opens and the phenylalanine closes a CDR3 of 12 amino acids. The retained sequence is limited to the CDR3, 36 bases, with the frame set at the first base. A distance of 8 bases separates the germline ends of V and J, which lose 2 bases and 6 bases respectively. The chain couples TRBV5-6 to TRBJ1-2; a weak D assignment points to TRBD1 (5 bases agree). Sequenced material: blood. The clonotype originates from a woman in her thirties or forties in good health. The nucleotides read TGTGCCAGCAGCTTCGGGACGAATGGCTACACCTTC. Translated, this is CASSFGTNGYTF. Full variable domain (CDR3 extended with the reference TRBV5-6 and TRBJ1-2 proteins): DAGVTQSPTHLIKTRGQQVTLRCSPKSGHDTVSWYQQALGQGPQFIFQYYEEEERQRGNFPDRFSGHQFPNYSSELNVNALLLGDSALYLCASSFGTNGYTFGSGTRLTVV.